These 17 T cell receptor beta chains share one sample of origin, sequenced in a study of shared clonotypes between healthy human individuals. In the naive CD8 group, cells lacked CD45RO and were positively selected for CCR7, so terminally differentiated effector memory CD45RA+ cells were left out. Clones were read by immunoSEQ multiplex PCR, and TCRdb kept only the in-frame ones, dropping some. The repertoire holds around 2,000,000 clones, with over 85% as singletons. The sample was naive CD8+ T cells sorted from blood. The receptors stem from a young man in good health.

For this clone: The sample has other DNA sequences that encode this CDR3 too. This chain connects TRBV30 to TRBJ2-6; D is unresolved. The CDR3 totals 13 residues. With 2 bases removed from V and 1 base from J, the gap between germline ends came to 3 bases. In germline, CDR1 is GTSNPN, CDR2 SVGIG (reference sequence). CDR3 sequence reads: CAWSLSGANVLTF. In DNA form, the CDR3 reads TGTGCCTGGAGTTTATCTGGGGCCAACGTCCTGACTTTC.

As for this clone: This clone may be a read error of a much larger clone one base away. The same CDR3 can be traced to other DNA sequences in this sample. The chain recombines TRBV9 with TRBJ1-1; D call uncertain. The CDR3 length is 13 residues. Per germline, CDR1 SGDLS and CDR2 YYNGEE. The V end was cut by 0 bases, the J end by 2 bases, with 5 bases between. The CDR3 sequence: CASSVGDNTEAFF. The DNA of the CDR3 is TGTGCCAGCAGCGTAGGGGATAACACTGAAGCTTTCTTT.

The rearrangement uses TRBV10-3 and TRBJ1-1, with a tentative D call TRBD1 (6 bases). Trimming stripped 2 bases from V and 1 base from J, with 8 bases between. The germline V gene has CDR1 ENHRY and CDR2 SYGVKD. The CDR3 totals 14 residues. Here the CDR3 DNA reads TGTGCCATCAGTGAGAGGGACAAGAACACTGAAGCTTTCTTT. It translates to CAISERDKNTEAFF.

The chain joins TRBV28 to TRBJ2-1; D is undetermined. The V end was cut by 4 bases, the J end by 7 bases, with 8 bases between. The CDR3 length is 12 residues. CDR1 is MDHEN, CDR2 SYDVKM, per germline. The CDR3 bases are TGTGCCAGCAGTTCAACGAGGAATGAGCAGTTCTTC. Translated: CASSSTRNEQFF.

The chain joins TRBV10-1 to TRBJ2-2; a weak D match, TRBD1 (5 bases). CDR3 length: 12 residues. Trimming cost V 6 bases and J 6 bases, with 8 bases left between them. The germline V gene has CDR1 WNHNN and CDR2 SYGVQD (reference sequence). The CDR3 protein is CASSRESGELFF. The CDR3 nucleotides read TGCGCCAGCAGCAGGGAATCCGGGGAGCTGTTTTTT.

The chain combines TRBV28 with TRBJ1-1; perhaps TRBD1 as D (6 bases). The germline V gene encodes CDR1 MDHEN and CDR2 SYDVKM. The CDR3 sequence is 15 residues long. V was cut by 6 bases and J by 5 bases, with 19 bases left in between. The chain's CDR3 is CASSLPASGVTEAFF. The CDR3 region has the DNA TGTGCCAGCAGCCTTCCTGCATCAGGGGTAACTGAAGCTTTCTTT. The variable domain in full, completed from reference TRBV28 and TRBJ1-1, reads DVKVTQSSRYLVKRTGEKVFLECVQDMDHENMFWYRQDPGLGLRLIYFSYDVKMKEKGDIPEGYSVSREKKERFSLILESASTNQTSMYLCASSLPASGVTEAFFGQGTRLTVV.

This chain joins TRBV4-1 and TRBJ1-5, with D unresolved. Germline V gene lookup returns CDR1 MGHRA and CDR2 YSYEKL. V was shortened by 0 bases and J by 2 bases, with 11 bases between the two germline ends. The CDR3 contains 16 residues. The CDR3 DNA reads TGCGCCAGCAGCCAAGAGTATATGGGAGGCAATCAGCCCCAGCATTTT. Its protein is CASSQEYMGGNQPQHF.

V usage is TRBV27 and J usage is TRBJ2-1; D is unresolved. V lost 5 bases to trimming and J lost 5 bases, with 19 bases between them. Germline values: CDR1 MNHEY, CDR2 SMNVEV (reference sequence). CDR3 length: 16 residues. Written as DNA, the CDR3 is TGTGCCAGCAGTATCAGACAAGCCAGGTATGACAATGAGCAGTTCTTC. Residues: CASSIRQARYDNEQFF.

V and J are TRBV7-9 and TRBJ1-2; 10 bases map to TRBD1. Trimming removed 1 base from V and 6 bases from J; junction bases left unmatched: 5. The germline CDR1 and CDR2 sequences are SEHNR and FQNEAQ (reference sequence). This CDR3 region has 15 residues. CDR3 nucleotides: TGTGCCAGCAGCTTAGGGGTCGACAGGGGGCATGGCTACACCTTC. Translation: CASSLGVDRGHGYTF.

The chain carries TRBV4-3 and TRBJ2-5; 10 nucleotides align to TRBD1. CDR1 and CDR2 from the germline V gene are LGHNA and YSLEER. The length of the CDR3 is 16 residues. The V and J ends lost 2 bases and 2 bases, in that order; junction bases with no gene match: 5. CDR3 sequence reads: CASSQKDRGWQETQYF. Here the CDR3 DNA reads TGCGCCAGCAGCCAAAAGGACAGGGGGTGGCAAGAGACCCAGTACTTC.

The chain couples TRBV6-5 to TRBJ2-1, with 8 bases matching TRBD2. The CDR3 is 16 residues long. Germline V CDR1 and CDR2: MNHEY, SVGAGI. J lost 0 bases, V lost 2 bases, and 3 bases had no gene match. The CDR3 loop reads CASSYLLAGSYNEQFF. In DNA, the CDR3 is TGTGCCAGCAGTTACCTTCTAGCGGGCTCCTACAATGAGCAGTTCTTC.

This chain links TRBV19 with TRBJ1-5, with a tentative D call TRBD1 (6 bases). This CDR3 is 14 amino acids long. The germline V gene encodes CDR1 LNHDA and CDR2 SQIVND (reference sequence). The V and J ends lost 7 bases and 6 bases respectively, with 16 bases between them. CDR3 DNA: TGTGCCAGTACCACAACAGGGTCCGGTCAGCCCCAGCATTTT. This sequence encodes CASTTTGSGQPQHF.

The chain links TRBV28 to TRBJ2-7; a weak D match, TRBD1 (5 bases). The CDR3 loop spans 15 amino acids. Germline assignment: CDR1 MDHEN and CDR2 SYDVKM. Trimming removed 7 bases from V and 3 bases from J, with 19 bases in between. The CDR3 nucleotides read TGTGCCAGCACCATAAGTGGGCAGGGTTACTACGAGCAGTACTTC. Translated, it gives CASTISGQGYYEQYF. The full variable domain, with the rest looked up from reference TRBV28 and TRBJ2-7, is DVKVTQSSRYLVKRTGEKVFLECVQDMDHENMFWYRQDPGLGLRLIYFSYDVKMKEKGDIPEGYSVSREKKERFSLILESASTNQTSMYLCASTISGQGYYEQYFGPGTRLTVT.

The rearrangement links TRBV27 to TRBJ1-4, with D perhaps TRBD1 (6 bases). V shed 6 bases and J shed 8 bases, with 25 bases lying between them. The CDR3 has 17 amino acids. CDR1 is MNHEY and CDR2 is SMNVEV in the germline V gene (reference sequence). This CDR3 is CASRELFPEDRSEKLFF. The CDR3 DNA reads as TGTGCCAGCAGAGAACTATTTCCAGAAGACAGGTCGGAAAAACTGTTTTTT.

The V call is TRBV6-4, the J call TRBJ2-7, with TRBD2 identical over 8 bases. The V segment lost 5 bases and the J segment 5 bases; nucleotides outside the gene matches: 5. The CDR3 length is 13 residues. In germline, CDR1 is MRHNA, CDR2 SNTAGT. The CDR3: CASSYGAGDEQYF. The CDR3 DNA is TGTGCCAGCAGTTACGGAGCGGGGGACGAGCAGTACTTC.

The chain combines TRBV7-9 with TRBJ1-5; 9 bases are shared with TRBD1. The CDR3 sequence is 15 residues long. Trimming removed 5 bases from V and 6 bases from J; junction bases left unmatched: 8. CDR1 and CDR2 from the germline V gene are SEHNR and FQNEAQ (reference sequence). The CDR3 reads CASSPGTGSGQPQHF. CDR3 coding DNA: TGTGCCAGCAGCCCCGGGACAGGGTCCGGTCAGCCCCAGCATTTT.

V gene TRBV7-9 combines with J gene TRBJ1-5; D uncertain. V was trimmed by 1 base and J by 4 bases, leaving 8 bases between them. The CDR3 is 14 amino acids. The germline V gene has CDR1 SEHNR and CDR2 FQNEAQ (reference sequence). The CDR3 spells CASSLVVGNQPQHF. The CDR3, as DNA: TGTGCCAGCAGCTTAGTGGTAGGTAATCAGCCCCAGCATTTT. Based on the CDR3 plus reference TRBV7-9 and TRBJ1-5, the full variable domain is DTGVSQNPRHKITKRGQNVTFRCDPISEHNRLYWYRQTLGQGPEFLTYFQNEAQLEKSRLLSDRFSAERPKGSFSTLEIQRTEQGDSAMYLCASSLVVGNQPQHFGDGTRLSIL.